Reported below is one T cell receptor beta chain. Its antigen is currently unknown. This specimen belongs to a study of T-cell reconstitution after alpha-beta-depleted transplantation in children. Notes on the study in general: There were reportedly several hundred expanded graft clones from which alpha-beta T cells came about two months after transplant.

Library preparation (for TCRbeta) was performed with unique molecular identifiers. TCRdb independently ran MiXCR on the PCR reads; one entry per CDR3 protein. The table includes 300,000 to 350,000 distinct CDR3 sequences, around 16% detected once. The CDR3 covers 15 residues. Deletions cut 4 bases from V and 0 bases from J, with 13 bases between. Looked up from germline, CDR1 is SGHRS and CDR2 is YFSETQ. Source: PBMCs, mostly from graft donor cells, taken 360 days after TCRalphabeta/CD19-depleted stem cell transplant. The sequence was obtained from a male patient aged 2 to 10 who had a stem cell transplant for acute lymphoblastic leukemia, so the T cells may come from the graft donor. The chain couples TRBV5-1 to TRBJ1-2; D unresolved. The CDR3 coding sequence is TGCGCCAGCAGCATGGACGGCCTGCCTAACTATGGCTACACCTTC. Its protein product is CASSMDGLPNYGYTF.